This TCR beta chain originates from a study of cytomegalovirus exposure and HLA in healthy donors. There are 16 residues in the CDR3. The ends were cut back, 5 bases at V and 0 bases at J, with 16 bases in the middle. From germline, CDR1 is SEHNR and CDR2 FQNEAQ (reference sequence). The PCR contained 60 Vbeta and 13 Jbeta primers. Clones were sequenced by immunoSEQ multiplex PCR, and TCRdb holds only the in-frame ones, with some missing. The table includes about 89,000 clones, around 85% detected once. This clone was found a few times. Sequencing was done on a sample of PBMCs. The chain employs TRBV7-9 and TRBJ1-1; a weak D match, TRBD1 (5 bases). This clonotype originated in a man aged 25 to 40 in good health and CMV-seronegative. CDR3: CASSIGHQGMNTEAFF. CDR3 bases: TGTGCCAGCAGCATAGGGCACCAGGGCATGAACACTGAAGCTTTCTTT.